This T cell receptor beta chain was retrieved from a study of cytomegalovirus exposure and HLA in healthy donors. Study conclusions and caveats: TCR association rates varied by HLA locus in a later analysis, with DRB1 highest and HLA-C lowest. Earlier analysis yielded a pattern in which most TCR beta V segments were productive about 90% or about 30% of the time. TCR beta V- and J-gene trimming was later associated with a missense DCLRE1C variant.

A remark on this clone: Its antigen remains unidentified.

CDR1 GTSNPN and CDR2 SVGIG come from the germline V gene (reference sequence). The CDR3 contains 15 residues. V was trimmed by 0 bases and J by 3 bases, leaving 14 bases between them. Primers for the PCR totalled 60 Vbeta and 13 Jbeta. Measured with immunoSEQ multiplex PCR; TCRdb has only the in-frame clones, and not every one. The sample has roughly 180,000 clones, roughly 70% seen once. Sequenced sample: PBMCs. This TCR was sampled from a male donor in good health and CMV-seronegative. V usage is TRBV30 and J usage is TRBJ1-2, with a weak D call TRBD1 (6 bases). Written as DNA, the CDR3 is TGTGCCTGGAGTGTAAGGGGGGGCAGAGACTATGGCTACACCTTC. This encodes CAWSVRGGRDYGYTF.